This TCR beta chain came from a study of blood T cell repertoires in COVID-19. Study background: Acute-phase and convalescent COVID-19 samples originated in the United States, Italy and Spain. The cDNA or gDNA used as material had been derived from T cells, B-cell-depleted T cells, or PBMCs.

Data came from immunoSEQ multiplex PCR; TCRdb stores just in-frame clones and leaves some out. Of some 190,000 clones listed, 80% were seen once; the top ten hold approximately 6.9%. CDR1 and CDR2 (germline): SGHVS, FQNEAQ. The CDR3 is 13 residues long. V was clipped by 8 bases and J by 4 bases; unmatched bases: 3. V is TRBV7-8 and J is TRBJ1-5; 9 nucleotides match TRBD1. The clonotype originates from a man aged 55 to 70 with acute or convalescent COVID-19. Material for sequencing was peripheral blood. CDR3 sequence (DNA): TGTGCCAGCGGACAGGGGCGAAATCAGCCCCAGCATTTT. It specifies CASGQGRNQPQHF.